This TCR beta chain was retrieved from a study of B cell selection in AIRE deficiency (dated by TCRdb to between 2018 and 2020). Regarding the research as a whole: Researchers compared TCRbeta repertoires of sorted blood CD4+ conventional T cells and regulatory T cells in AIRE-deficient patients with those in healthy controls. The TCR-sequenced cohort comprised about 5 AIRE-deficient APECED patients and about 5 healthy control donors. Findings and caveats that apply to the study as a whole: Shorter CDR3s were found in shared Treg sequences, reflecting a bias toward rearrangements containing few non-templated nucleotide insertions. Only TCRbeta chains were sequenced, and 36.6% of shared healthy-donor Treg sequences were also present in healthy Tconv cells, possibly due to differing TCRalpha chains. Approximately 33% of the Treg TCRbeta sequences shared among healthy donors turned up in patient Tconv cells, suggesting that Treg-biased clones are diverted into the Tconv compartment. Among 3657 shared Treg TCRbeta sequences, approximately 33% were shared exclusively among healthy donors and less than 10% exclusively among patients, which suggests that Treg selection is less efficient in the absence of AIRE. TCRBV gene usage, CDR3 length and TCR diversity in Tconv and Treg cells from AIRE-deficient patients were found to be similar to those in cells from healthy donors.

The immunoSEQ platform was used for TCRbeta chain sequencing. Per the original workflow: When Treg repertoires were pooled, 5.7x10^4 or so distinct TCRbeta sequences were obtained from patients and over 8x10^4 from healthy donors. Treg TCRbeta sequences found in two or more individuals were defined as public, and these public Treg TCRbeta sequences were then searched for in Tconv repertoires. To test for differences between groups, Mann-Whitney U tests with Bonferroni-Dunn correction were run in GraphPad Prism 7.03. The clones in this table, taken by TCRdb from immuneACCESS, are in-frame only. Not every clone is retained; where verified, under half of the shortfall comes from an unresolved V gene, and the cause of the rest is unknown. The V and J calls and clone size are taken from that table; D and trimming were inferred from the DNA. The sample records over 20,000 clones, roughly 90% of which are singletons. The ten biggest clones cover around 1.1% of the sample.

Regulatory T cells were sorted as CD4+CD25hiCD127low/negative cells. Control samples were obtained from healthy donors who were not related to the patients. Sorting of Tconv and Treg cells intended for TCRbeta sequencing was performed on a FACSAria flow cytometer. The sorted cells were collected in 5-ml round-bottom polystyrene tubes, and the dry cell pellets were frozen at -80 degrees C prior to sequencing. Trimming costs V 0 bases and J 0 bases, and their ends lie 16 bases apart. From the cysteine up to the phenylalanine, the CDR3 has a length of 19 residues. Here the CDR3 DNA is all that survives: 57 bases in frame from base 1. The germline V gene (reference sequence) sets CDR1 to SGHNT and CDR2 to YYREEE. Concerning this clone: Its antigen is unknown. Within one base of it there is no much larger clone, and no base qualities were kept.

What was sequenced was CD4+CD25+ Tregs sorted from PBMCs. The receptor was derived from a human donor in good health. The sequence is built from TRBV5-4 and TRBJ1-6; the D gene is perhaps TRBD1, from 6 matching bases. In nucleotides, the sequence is TGTGCCAGCAGCTTGGATGCAGGGGTGGTAAGCTCCTATAATTCACCCCTCCACTTT. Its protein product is CASSLDAGVVSSYNSPLHF.